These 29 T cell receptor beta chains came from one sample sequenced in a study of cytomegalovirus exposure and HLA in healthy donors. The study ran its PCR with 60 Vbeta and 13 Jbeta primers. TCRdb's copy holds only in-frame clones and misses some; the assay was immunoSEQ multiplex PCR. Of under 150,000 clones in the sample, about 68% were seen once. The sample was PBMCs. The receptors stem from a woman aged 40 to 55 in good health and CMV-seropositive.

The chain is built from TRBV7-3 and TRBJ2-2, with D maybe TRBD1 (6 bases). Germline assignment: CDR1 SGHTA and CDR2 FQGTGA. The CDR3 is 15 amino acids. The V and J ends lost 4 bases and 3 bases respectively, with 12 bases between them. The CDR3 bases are TGTGCCAGCAGCTCACAGGGTTGGTACACCGGGGAGCTGTTTTTT. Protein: CASSSQGWYTGELFF.

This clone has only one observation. CDR3 bases: TGTGCCAGCGAGATCAGGACAGACTATGGCTACACCTTC. Translated: CASEIRTDYGYTF. V and J are TRBV2 and TRBJ1-2, with D perhaps matching TRBD1 (6 bases). Trimming pared 8 bases from V and 3 bases from J, leaving 13 bases between. This CDR3 is built from 13 residues. Germline V lookup: CDR1 SNHLY, CDR2 FYNNEI.

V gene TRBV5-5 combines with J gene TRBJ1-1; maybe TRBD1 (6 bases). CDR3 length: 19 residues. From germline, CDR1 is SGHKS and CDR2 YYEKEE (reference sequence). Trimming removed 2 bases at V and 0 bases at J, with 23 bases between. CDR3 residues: CASSLGGAGSRSMNTEAFF. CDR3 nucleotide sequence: TGTGCCAGCAGCTTAGGGGGGGCTGGCAGCCGATCAATGAACACTGAAGCTTTCTTT.

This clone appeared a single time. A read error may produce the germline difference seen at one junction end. CDR3 nucleotide sequence: TGTGCTAGCAGCTTAGGGGGCGGGGGCCAAGAGACCCAGTACTTC. Translation gives CASSLGGGGQETQYF. The chain carries TRBV7-7 and TRBJ2-5; the D gene could be TRBD1 or TRBD2 (7 bases each). CDR3 size: 15 residues. Germline CDR1 reads SSHAT; CDR2 reads FNYEAQ (reference sequence).

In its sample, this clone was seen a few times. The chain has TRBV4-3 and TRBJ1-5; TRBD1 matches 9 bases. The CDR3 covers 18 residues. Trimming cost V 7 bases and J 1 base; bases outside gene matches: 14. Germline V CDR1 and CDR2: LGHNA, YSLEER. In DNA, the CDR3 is TGCGCCAGCACACCGGGACAGGGCAGAATATTAAGCAATCAGCCCCAGCATTTT. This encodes CASTPGQGRILSNQPQHF.

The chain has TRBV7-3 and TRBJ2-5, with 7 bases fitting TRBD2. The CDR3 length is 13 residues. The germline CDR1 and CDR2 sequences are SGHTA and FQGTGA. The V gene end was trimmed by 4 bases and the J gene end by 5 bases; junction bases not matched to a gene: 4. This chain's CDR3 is CASSSLGGETQYF. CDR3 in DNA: TGTGCCAGCAGCTCCTTGGGGGGGGAGACCCAGTACTTC.

CDR3 sequence (DNA): TGTGCCAGCAGCTTACAAGCGGGGGGGCCGGAGACCCAGTACTTC. Translated: CASSLQAGGPETQYF. The rearrangement uses TRBV7-9 and TRBJ2-5, with TRBD2 matching over 10 bases. CDR3 length: 15 amino acids. Germline-derived CDR1 and CDR2 are SEHNR and FQNEAQ (reference sequence). The junction had 5 bases not matched to a gene; V was cut back by 2 bases and J by 5 bases.

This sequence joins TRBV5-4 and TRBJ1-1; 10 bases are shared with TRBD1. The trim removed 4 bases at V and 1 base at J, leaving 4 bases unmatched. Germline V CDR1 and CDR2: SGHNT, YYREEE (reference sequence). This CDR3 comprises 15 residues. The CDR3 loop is CASSTRQGANTEAFF. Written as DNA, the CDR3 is TGTGCCAGCAGCACCCGACAGGGGGCGAACACTGAAGCTTTCTTT.

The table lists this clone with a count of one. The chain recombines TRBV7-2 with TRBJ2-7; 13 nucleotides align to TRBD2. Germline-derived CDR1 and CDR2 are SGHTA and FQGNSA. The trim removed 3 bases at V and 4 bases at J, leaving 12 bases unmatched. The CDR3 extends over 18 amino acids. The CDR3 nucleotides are TGTGCCAGCAGCTTCACACTAGCGGGGGGGCCCCTCCGATACGAGCAGTACTTC. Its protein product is CASSFTLAGGPLRYEQYF.

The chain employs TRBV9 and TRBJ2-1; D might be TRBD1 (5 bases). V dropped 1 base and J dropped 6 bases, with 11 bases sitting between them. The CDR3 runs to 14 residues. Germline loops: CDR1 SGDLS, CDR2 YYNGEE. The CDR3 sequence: CASSVRGYTNEQFF. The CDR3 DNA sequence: TGTGCCAGCAGCGTAAGGGGCTATACCAATGAGCAGTTCTTC.

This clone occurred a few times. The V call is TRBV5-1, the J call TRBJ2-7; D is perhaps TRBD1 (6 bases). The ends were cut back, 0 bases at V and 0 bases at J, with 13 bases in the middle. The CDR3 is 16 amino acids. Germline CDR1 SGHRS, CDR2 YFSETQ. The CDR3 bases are TGCGCCAGCAGCTTGGAGGCCCGGACAGCCTCCTACGAGCAGTACTTC. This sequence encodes CASSLEARTASYEQYF.

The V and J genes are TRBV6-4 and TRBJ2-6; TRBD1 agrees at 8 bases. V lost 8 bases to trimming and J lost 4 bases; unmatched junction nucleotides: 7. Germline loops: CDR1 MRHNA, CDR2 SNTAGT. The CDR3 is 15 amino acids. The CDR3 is CASGRTGSGANVLTF. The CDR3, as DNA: TGTGCCAGCGGCCGGACAGGGTCGGGGGCCAACGTCCTGACTTTC.

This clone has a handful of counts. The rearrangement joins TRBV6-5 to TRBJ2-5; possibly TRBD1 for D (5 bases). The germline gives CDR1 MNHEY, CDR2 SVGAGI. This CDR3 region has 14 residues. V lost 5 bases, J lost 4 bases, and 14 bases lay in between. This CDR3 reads CASSKTASVETQYF. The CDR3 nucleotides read TGTGCCAGCAGTAAGACAGCGTCCGTAGAGACCCAGTACTTC.

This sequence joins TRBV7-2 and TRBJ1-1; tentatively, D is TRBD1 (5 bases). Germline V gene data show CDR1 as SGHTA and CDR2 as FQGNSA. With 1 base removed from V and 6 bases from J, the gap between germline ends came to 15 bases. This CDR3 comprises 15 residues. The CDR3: CASSLVVGGVSEAFF. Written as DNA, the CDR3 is TGTGCCAGCAGCTTAGTGGTCGGGGGTGTCTCTGAAGCTTTCTTT.

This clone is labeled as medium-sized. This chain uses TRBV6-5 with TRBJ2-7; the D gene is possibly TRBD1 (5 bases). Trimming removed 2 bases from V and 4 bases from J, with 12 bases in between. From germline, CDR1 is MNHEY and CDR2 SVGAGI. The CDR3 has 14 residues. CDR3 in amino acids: CASSYREGAYEQYF. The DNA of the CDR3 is TGTGCCAGCAGTTACAGGGAAGGGGCTTACGAGCAGTACTTC.

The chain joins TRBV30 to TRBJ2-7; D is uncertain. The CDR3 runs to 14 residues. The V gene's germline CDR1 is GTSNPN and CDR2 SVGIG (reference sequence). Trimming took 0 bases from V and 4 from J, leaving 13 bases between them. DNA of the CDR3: TGTGCCTGGAGTGTACGGAACAGCTTTTACGAGCAGTACTTC. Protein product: CAWSVRNSFYEQYF.

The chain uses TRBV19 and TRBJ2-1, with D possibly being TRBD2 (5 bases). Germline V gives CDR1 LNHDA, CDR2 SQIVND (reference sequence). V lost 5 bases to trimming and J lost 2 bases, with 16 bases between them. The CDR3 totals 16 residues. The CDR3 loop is CASSFRTRLTYNEQFF. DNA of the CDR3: TGTGCCAGTAGTTTCAGGACTCGCCTCACCTACAATGAGCAGTTCTTC.

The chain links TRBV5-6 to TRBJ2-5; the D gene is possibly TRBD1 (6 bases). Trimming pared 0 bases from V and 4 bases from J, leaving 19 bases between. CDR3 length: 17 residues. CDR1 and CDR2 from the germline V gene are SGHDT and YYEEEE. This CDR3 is CASSLARDTKGGETQYF. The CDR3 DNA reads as TGTGCCAGCAGCTTGGCCCGGGACACCAAAGGGGGAGAGACCCAGTACTTC.

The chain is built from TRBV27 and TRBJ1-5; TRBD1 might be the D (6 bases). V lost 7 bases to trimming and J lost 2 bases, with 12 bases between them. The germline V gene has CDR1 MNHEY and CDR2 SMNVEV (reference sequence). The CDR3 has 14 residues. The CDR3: CASTTGFGNQPQHF. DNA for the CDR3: TGTGCCAGCACCACAGGGTTCGGCAATCAGCCCCAGCATTTT.

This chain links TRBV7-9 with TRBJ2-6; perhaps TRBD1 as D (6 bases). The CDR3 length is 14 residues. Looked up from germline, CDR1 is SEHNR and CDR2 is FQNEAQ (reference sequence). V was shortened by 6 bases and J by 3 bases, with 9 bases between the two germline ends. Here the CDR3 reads CASSPQGGANVLTF. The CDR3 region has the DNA TGTGCCAGCAGTCCACAGGGTGGGGCCAACGTCCTGACTTTC.

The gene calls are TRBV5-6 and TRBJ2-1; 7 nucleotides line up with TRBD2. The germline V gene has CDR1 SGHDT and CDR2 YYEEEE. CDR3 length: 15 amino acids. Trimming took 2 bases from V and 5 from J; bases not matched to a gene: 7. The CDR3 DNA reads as TGTGCCAGCAGCTTACCCGGGAGGAGGGACAATGAGCAGTTCTTC. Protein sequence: CASSLPGRRDNEQFF.

The CDR3 region is CAWTTSGGPTDTQYF. In DNA, the CDR3 is TGTGCCTGGACGACTAGCGGGGGCCCCACAGATACGCAGTATTTT. The chain employs TRBV30 and TRBJ2-3; 12 bases match TRBD2. The CDR3 runs 15 residues. Germline V gene lookup returns CDR1 GTSNPN and CDR2 SVGIG (reference sequence). J was trimmed by 2 bases and V by 4 bases; bases with no gene match: 4.

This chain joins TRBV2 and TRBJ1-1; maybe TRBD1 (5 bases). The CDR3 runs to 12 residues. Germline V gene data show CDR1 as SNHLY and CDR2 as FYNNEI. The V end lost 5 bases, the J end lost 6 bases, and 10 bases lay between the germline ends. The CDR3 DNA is TGTGCCAGCAGTTACGGGGGTGCTGAAGCTTTCTTT. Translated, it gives CASSYGGAEAFF.

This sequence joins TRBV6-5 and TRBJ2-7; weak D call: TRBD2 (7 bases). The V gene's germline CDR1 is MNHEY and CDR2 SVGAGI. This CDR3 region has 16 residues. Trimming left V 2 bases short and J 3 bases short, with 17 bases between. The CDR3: CASSYPGGGGIYEQYF. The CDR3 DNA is TGTGCCAGCAGTTACCCCGGGGGCGGGGGAATCTACGAGCAGTACTTC.

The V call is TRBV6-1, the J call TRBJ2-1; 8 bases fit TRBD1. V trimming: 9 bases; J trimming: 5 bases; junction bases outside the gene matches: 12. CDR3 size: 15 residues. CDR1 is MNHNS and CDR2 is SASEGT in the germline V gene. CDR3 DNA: TGTGCCAGTCGGCCTTGGACAGGGAGTAACAATGAGCAGTTCTTC. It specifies CASRPWTGSNNEQFF.

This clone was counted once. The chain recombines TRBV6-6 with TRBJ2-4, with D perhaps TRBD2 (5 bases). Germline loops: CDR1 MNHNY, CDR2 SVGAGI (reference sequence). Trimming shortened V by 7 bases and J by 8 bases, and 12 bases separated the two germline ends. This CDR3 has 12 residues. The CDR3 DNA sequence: TGTGCCAGCACCAACTACGGGGACATTCAGTACTTC. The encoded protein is CASTNYGDIQYF.

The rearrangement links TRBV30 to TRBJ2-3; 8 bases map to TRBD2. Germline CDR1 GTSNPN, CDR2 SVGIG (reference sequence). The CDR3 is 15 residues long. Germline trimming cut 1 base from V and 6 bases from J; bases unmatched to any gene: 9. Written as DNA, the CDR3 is TGTGCCTGGAGTGATATCGGGGGGGTTTCGGATACGCAGTATTTT. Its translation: CAWSDIGGVSDTQYF. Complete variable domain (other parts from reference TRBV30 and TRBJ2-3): SQTIHQWPATLVQPVGSPLSLECTVEGTSNPNLYWYRQAAGRGLQLLFYSVGIGQISSEVPQNLSASRPQDRQFILSSKKLLLSDSGFYLCAWSDIGGVSDTQYFGPGTRLTVL.

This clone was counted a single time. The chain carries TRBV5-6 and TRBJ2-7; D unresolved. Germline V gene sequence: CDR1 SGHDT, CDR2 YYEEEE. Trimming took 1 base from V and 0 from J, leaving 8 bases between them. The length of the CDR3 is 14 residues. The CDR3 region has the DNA TGTGCCAGCAGCTTGCGTCCGAGCTCCTACGAGCAGTACTTC. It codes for CASSLRPSSYEQYF.

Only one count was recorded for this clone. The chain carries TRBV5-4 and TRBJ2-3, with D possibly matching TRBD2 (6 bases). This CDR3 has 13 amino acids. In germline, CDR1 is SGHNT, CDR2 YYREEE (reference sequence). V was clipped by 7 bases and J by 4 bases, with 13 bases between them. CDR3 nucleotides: TGTGCCAGCGGGGACTCCATCGCAGATACGCAGTATTTT. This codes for CASGDSIADTQYF.